This T cell receptor (beta chain) comes out of a study of blood T cells in healthy people across ages. Looking at the study overall: Template switching retrieved approximately one barcoded beta molecule for each two T cells. Broader study findings: Per million T cells, TCR beta diversity dropped roughly linearly as age increased.

Points on this clonotype: The target antigen is unknown.

This CDR3 has 13 residues. V was pared by 5 bases and J by 5 bases, with 16 bases between. Germline V lookup: CDR1 DFQATT, CDR2 SNEGSKA (reference sequence). Every sample had a minimum of 6.5 million PBMCs isolated. Per individual sample, total RNA of at least 5 micrograms was extracted. The authors ran a second PCR of about 6 to 11 cycles using a sample-barcoded 5' primer and a J-beta primer mix. Via MiXCR, TCRdb re-called the 5' RACE reads, giving one row per CDR3 protein. The sample has about 1.6 million distinct CDR3 sequences, about 32% seen once; the top ten hold around 10%. V gene TRBV20-1 combines with J gene TRBJ2-7; D possibly uses TRBD1 or TRBD2 (6 bases each). The specimen sequenced was blood. The sequence was obtained from a woman between 25 and 40 years old in good health. The CDR3 DNA reads TGCAGTGCTTTGACAGGACTAAGTGACGAGCAGTACTTC. As protein: CSALTGLSDEQYF.